This TCR beta chain comes out of a study of T cells in Graves' hyperthyroidism and ophthalmopathy (dated by TCRdb to the late 2010s). As for the study more broadly: Peripheral blood was collected at initial diagnosis, before any treatment. To identify distinguishing TCR V-J signatures, a discovery cohort of some 100 patients was used, comprising fewer than 45 with Graves' ophthalmopathy and some 60 with stable Graves' hyperthyroidism. In addition, the study compared T-cell repertoires in thyroid tissue and in blood from roughly 6 Graves' hyperthyroidism patients. Prospective prediction of ophthalmopathy was tested in an independent validation cohort consisting of 18 to 20 hyperthyroidism patients and more than 15 patients who later progressed to ophthalmopathy. Following sampling, methimazole starting at 30 mg daily was given to hyperthyroidism patients, and high-dose intravenous methylprednisolone was given to ophthalmopathy patients. The 75 to 100 discovery patients were randomly split 7:3 into training and test sets. According to the paper, TCR Vbeta CDR3 sequencing was carried out on around 140 peripheral blood samples, which came from under 50 ophthalmopathy, 75 to 80 hyperthyroidism and roughly 17 progressor patients. Paper-wide results and their limitations: Sample size was not statistically predetermined, and investigators were not blinded to group allocation. In validation, the model predicted progression to ophthalmopathy a median of about 5.9 months before onset, with about 70% sensitivity and almost 75% specificity. Ophthalmopathy was separated from stable hyperthyroidism by a 13 V-J signature model, with around 88% sensitivity and roughly 84% specificity obtained in cross-validation and 80%/75% obtained in testing. Blood samples also contained most of the expanded thyroid clonotypes (frequency above 0.001), which suggests that blood repertoires may reflect thyroid immune responses.

The TCR beta CDR3 regions were amplified from RNA transcripts. The TCR CDR3 was subjected to a first round of RT-PCR using the HTBI primer set and the Qiagen OneStep RT-PCR kit. A second multiplex PCR round built the libraries, followed by size selection and purification. Sequencing of the libraries was done on an Illumina HiSeq2000 using paired-end 100 bp reads. Concerning the study's data processing: Raw data were processed with SOAPnuke, discarding reads with adapters, uncalled bases, mean Phred below 15, or no exact constant-primer or identifier match. COPE v1.2.5 was used to merge the high-quality paired reads, and each unique nucleotide sequence was defined as a clonotype. MiTCR v1.1 was used to align clonotypes to the IMGT TRBV, TRBD and TRBJ reference segments. Analysis was restricted to V-J combinations with a frequency above 0.0001, which covered roughly 99% of repertoires. The TCS score was defined as F50 (clonal expansion) divided by E x V (chaos), with BLOSUM62-based TCRdist calculated between CDR3 peptides within each V-J. Welch's t-statistics and random forest reduced several hundred V-J features to roughly 13, which were used in a naive Bayes classifier (R e1071). TCRdb applied fastp at Q25 and MiXCR to the public reads, then kept only in-frame beta chains. A single entry per CDR3 protein holds the most common genes and DNA from its merged rows. The V and J calls were not made by the authors but by TCRdb's processing. Counted in this sample were a few hundred thousand distinct CDR3 sequences; about a sixth of them appeared once. Under 3.5% of the sample belongs to the ten largest clones.

Concerning this clonotype: It has no known antigen specificity. There are no base qualities to consult, and no much larger clone falls within one base.

Ophthalmopathy patients had moderately to severely active disease, Clinical Activity Score of at least 3, NOSPECS grade of at least 4, and duration under 3 months. Patients with uncontrolled infections, other autoimmune diseases, pregnancy or lactation were excluded. Diagnoses were established on the basis of clinical symptoms, serum thyroxine and TRAb, thyroid ultrasound, and orbital computed tomography. PBMCs were separated from roughly 10 ml of fresh peripheral blood using Ficoll-Paque density gradient centrifugation. Total RNA was extracted with Trizol reagent, and quality was checked on an Agilent 2100 Bioanalyzer. The clonotype was recovered from a woman aged 40-49 years with Graves' ophthalmopathy. Input material: blood.

The DNA sequence reads TGTGCCACCAGTGACCTGCGGAGAAATCATGAGCAGTTCTTC. Its coded protein is CATSDLRRNHEQFF. The V and J segments used are TRBV24-1 and TRBJ2-1; the D segment cannot be called with confidence. The CDR3 starts with the cysteine, ends with the phenylalanine, and has 14 residues. The entry retains the CDR3 DNA only, 42 bases that are in frame from base 1. A distance of 14 bases separates the germline ends of V and J, which lose 4 bases and 8 bases respectively. The germline V gene provides CDR1 KGHDR and CDR2 SFDVKD.